This TCR beta chain was captured by sequencing in a study of T cells in Graves' hyperthyroidism and ophthalmopathy. The study, taken as a whole, reports: The model anticipated ophthalmopathy a median about six months pre-onset. Patients with ophthalmopathy were separated from those with stable hyperthyroidism by a 13 V-J model.

V was trimmed by 2 bases and J by 6 bases, leaving 14 bases between them. This CDR3 contains 14 residues. Note on this clonotype: What it binds is not known.

Researchers took RNA transcripts and amplified the TCR beta CDR3 regions from them. A set of HTBI primers served as the primers for a first-round RT-PCR of the TCR CDR3. MiXCR, run by TCRdb on the multiplex PCR reads, gives a single entry per CDR3 protein. The data hold 550,000 to 650,000 distinct CDR3 sequences, with approximately 15% observed a single time. The diagnoses drew upon clinical symptoms, serum thyroxine and TRAb, thyroid ultrasound and orbital computed tomography. The blood sample dates from first hyperthyroidism diagnosis, preceding any ophthalmopathy symptoms. V and J are TRBV12-3 or TRBV12-4 and TRBJ2-7, with D possibly TRBD1 on 5 matching bases. What was sequenced was blood. The clonotype originates from a woman younger than 45 with Graves' hyperthyroidism that later progressed to Graves' ophthalmopathy. CDR3 loop: CASSLKAGWGEQYF. DNA of the CDR3: TGTGCCAGCAGTTTAAAAGCAGGGTGGGGCGAGCAGTACTTC.